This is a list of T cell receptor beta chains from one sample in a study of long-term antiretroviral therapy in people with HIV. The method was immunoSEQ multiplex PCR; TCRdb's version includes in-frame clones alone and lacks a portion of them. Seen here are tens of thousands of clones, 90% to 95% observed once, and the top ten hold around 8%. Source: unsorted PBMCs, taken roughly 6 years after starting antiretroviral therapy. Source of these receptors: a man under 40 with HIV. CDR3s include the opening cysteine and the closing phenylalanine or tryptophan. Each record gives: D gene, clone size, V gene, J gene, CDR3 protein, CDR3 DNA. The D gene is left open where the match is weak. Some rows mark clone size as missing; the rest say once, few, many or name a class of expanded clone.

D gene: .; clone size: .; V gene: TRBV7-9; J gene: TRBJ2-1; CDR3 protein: CASTLPPEGYNEQFF; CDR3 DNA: TGTGCCAGCACCCTACCCCCAGAGGGGTACAATGAGCAGTTCTTC
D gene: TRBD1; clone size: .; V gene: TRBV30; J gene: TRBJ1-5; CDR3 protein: CAWSVDREKNQPQHF; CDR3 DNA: TGTGCCTGGAGTGTGGACAGGGAAAAGAATCAGCCCCAGCATTTT
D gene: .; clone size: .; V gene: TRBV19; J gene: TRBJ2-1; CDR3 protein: CASSIDGNEQFF; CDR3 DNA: TGTGCCAGTAGTATTGATGGGAATGAGCAGTTCTTC
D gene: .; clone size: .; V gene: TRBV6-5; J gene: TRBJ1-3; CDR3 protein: CASRPQVTARNTIYF; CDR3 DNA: TGTGCCAGCAGACCCCAGGTGACGGCTAGAAACACCATATATTTT
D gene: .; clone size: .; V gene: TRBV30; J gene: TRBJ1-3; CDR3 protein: CAWSLKGSSGNTIYF; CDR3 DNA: TGTGCCTGGAGTCTGAAGGGCTCCTCTGGAAACACCATATATTTT
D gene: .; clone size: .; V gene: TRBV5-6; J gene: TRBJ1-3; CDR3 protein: CASSFGRGSGNTIYF; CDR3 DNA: TGTGCCAGCAGCTTCGGGCGGGGCTCTGGAAACACCATATATTTT
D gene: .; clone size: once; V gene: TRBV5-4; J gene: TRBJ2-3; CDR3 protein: CASGGTSTDTQYF; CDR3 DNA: TGTGCCAGCGGGGGGACTAGCACAGATACGCAGTATTTT
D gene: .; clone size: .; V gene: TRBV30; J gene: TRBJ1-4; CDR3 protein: CAWSGGPQRGEKLFF; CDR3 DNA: TGTGCCTGGAGCGGGGGACCGCAAAGAGGTGAAAAACTGTTTTTT
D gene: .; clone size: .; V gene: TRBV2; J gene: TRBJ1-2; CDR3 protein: CASSRDGPGGYTF; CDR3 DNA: TGTGCCAGCAGCAGGGACGGTCCTGGGGGCTACACCTTC
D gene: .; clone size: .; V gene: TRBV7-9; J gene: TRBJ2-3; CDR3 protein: CASSLLPDTQYF; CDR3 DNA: TGTGCCAGCAGCTTACTACCAGATACGCAGTATTTT
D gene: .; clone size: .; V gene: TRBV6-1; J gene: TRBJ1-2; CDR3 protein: CASSAEEGGPYGYTF; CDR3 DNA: TGTGCCAGCAGTGCAGAGGAAGGGGGACCCTATGGCTACACCTTC
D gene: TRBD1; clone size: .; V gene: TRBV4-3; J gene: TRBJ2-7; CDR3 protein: CASSPNYRGHEQYF; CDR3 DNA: TGCGCCAGCAGCCCAAACTACAGGGGCCACGAGCAGTACTTC
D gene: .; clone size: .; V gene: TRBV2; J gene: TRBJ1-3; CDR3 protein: CASRLDRLSGNTIYF; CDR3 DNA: TGTGCCAGCAGGTTAGACAGACTCTCTGGAAACACCATATATTTT
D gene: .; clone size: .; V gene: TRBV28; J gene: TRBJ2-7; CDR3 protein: CASRSLDSSYEQYF; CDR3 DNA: TGTGCCAGCAGGTCACTCGACAGCTCCTACGAGCAGTACTTC
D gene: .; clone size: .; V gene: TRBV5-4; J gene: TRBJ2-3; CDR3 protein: CASRPGVAVTDTQYF; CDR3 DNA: TGTGCCAGCAGACCCGGGGTAGCGGTCACAGATACGCAGTATTTT
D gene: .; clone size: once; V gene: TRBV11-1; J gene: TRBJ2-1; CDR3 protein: CASSLNGWLGSSYNEQFF; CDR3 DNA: TGTGCCAGCAGCTTAAACGGGTGGTTGGGGAGCTCCTACAATGAGCAGTTCTTC
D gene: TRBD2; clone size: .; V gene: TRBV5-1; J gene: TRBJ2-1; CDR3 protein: CASSPGLAGDRYNEQFF; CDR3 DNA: TGCGCCAGCAGCCCGGGACTAGCGGGAGACCGCTACAATGAGCAGTTCTTC